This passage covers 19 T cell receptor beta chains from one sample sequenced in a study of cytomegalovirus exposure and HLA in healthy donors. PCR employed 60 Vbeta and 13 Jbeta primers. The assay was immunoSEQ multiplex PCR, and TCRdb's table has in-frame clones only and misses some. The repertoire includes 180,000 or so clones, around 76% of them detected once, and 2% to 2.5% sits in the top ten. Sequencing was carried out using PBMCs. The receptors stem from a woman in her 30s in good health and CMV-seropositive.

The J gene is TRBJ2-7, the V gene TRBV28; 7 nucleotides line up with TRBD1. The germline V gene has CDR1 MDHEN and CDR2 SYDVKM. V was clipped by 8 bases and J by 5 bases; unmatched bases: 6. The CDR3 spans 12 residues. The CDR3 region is CASLTDRDEQYF. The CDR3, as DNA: TGTGCCAGCCTCACTGACAGGGACGAGCAGTACTTC.

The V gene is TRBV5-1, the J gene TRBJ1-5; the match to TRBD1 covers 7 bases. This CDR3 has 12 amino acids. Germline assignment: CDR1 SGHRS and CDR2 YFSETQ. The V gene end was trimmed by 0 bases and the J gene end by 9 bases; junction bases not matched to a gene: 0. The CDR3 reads CASSLGQGPQHF. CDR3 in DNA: TGCGCCAGCAGCTTGGGACAGGGGCCCCAGCATTTT.

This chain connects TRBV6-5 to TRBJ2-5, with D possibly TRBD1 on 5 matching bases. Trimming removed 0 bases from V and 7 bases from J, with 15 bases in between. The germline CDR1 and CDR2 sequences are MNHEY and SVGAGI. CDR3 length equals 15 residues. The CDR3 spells CASSYSPGKVVTQYF. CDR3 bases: TGTGCCAGCAGTTACTCGCCAGGGAAAGTGGTGACCCAGTACTTC.

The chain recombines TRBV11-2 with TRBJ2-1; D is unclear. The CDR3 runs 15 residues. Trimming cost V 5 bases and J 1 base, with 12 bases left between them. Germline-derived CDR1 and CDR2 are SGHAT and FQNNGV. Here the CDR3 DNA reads TGTGCCAGCAGCCCGCAGACTGGTTCCTACAATGAGCAGTTCTTC. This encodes CASSPQTGSYNEQFF. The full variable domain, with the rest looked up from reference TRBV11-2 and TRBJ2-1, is EAGVAQSPRYKIIEKRQSVAFWCNPISGHATLYWYQQILGQGPKLLIQFQNNGVVDDSQLPKDRFSAERLKGVDSTLKIQPAKLEDSAVYLCASSPQTGSYNEQFFGPGTRLTVL.

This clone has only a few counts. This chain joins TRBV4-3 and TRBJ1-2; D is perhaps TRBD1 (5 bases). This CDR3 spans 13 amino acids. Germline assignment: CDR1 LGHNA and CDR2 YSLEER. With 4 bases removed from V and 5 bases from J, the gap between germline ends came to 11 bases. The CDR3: CASSRGLLYGYTF. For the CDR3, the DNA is TGCGCCAGCAGCCGGGGACTCCTTTATGGCTACACCTTC.

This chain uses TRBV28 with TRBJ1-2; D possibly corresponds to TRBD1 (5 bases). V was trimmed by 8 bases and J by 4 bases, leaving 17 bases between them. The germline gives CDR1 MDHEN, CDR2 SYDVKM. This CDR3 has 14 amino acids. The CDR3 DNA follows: TGTGCCAGCGGTGGGGCAGGGAAGCCCTATGGCTACACCTTC. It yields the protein CASGGAGKPYGYTF.

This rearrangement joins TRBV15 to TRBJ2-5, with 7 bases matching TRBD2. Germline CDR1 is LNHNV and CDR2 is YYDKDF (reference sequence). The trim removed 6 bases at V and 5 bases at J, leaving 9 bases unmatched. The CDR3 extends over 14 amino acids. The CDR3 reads CATSSSGTGETQYF. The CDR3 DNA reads TGTGCCACCAGTTCAAGCGGGACGGGGGAGACCCAGTACTTC.

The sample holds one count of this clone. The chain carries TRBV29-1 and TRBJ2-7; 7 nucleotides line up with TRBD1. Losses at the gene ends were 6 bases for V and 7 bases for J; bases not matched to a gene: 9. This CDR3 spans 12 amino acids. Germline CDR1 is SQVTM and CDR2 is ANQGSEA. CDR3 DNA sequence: TGCAGCGTCAAGACTACAGGGGATGAGCAGTACTTC. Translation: CSVKTTGDEQYF.

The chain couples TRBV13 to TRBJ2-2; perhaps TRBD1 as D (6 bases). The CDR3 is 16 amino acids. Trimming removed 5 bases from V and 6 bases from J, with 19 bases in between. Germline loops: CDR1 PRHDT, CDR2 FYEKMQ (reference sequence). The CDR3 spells CASSADSRLDPGELFF. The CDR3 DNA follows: TGTGCCAGCAGCGCGGACAGTCGTCTAGATCCCGGGGAGCTGTTTTTT.

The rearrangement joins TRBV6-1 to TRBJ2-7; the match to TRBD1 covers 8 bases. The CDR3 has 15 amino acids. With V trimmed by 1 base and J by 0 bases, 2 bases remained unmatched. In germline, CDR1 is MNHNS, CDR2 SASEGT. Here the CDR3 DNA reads TGTGCCAGCAGTGAAGGGACAGGGAGCTCCTACGAGCAGTACTTC. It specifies CASSEGTGSSYEQYF.

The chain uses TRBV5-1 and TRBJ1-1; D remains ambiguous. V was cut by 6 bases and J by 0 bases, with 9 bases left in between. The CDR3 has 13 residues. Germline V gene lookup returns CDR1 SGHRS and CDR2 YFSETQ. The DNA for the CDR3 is TGCGCCAGCACAGATGGAGTGAACACTGAAGCTTTCTTT. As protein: CASTDGVNTEAFF.

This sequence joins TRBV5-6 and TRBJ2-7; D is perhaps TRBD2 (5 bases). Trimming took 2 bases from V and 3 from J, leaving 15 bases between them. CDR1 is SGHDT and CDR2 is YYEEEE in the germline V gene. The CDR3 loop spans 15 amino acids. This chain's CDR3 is CASSLNSVGIYEQYF. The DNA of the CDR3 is TGTGCCAGCAGCTTAAATAGCGTCGGAATCTACGAGCAGTACTTC.

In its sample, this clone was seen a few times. The CDR3 DNA reads as TGTGCCAGCAGTTCCTTCCTAGCGGGGTTTGAAGAGACCCAGTACTTC. Amino acids: CASSSFLAGFEETQYF. V usage is TRBV28 and J usage is TRBJ2-5; TRBD2 matches at 9 bases. V shed 4 bases, J shed 3 bases, and the junction held 9 bases outside the gene matches. CDR1 and CDR2 from the germline V gene are MDHEN and SYDVKM. This CDR3 is built from 16 residues.

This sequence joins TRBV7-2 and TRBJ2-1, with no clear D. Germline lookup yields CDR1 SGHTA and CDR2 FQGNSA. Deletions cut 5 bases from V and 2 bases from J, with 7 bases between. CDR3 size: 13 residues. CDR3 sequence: CASSLITYNEQFF. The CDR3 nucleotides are TGTGCCAGCAGCCTAATTACCTACAATGAGCAGTTCTTC.

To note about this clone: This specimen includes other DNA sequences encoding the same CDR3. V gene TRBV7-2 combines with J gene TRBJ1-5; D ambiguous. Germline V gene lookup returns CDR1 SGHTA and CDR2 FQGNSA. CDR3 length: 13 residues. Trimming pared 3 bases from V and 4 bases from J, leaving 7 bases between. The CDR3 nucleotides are TGTGCCAGCAGCTTCGGCGGGAATCAGCCCCAGCATTTT. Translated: CASSFGGNQPQHF.

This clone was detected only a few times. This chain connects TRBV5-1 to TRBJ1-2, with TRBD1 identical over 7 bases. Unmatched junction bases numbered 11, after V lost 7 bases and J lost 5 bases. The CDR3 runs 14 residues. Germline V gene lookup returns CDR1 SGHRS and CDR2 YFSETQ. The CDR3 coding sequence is TGCGCCAGCGATCTGACGGGACAGACATATGGCTACACCTTC. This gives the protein CASDLTGQTYGYTF.

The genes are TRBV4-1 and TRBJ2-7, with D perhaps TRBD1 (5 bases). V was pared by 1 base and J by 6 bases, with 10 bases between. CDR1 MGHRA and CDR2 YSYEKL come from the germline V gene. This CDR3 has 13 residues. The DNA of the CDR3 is TGCGCCAGCAGCCAAGGGTGGGGCGGCGAGCAGTACTTC. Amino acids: CASSQGWGGEQYF.

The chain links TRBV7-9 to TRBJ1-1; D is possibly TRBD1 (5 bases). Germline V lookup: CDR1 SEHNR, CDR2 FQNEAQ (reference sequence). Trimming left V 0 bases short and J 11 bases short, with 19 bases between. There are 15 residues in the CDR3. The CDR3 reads CASSLASGYQDKAFF. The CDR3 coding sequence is TGTGCCAGCAGCTTAGCCTCCGGGTATCAGGACAAGGCTTTCTTT.

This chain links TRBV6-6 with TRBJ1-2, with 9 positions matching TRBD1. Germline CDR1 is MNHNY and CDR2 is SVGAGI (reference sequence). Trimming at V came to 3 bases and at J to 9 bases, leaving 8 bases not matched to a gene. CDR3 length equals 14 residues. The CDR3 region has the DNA TGTGCCAGCAGTTATAGAGGACAGGGGAGACGCTACACCTTC. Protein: CASSYRGQGRRYTF.